This is a list of T cell receptor beta chains from one sample in a study of blood T cell repertoires in COVID-19. Method: immunoSEQ multiplex PCR; TCRdb's copy keeps in-frame clones and lacks some. This sample has about 12,000 clones, with approximately 85% found just once. Sequenced: peripheral blood. These receptor sequences come from a human donor in a cohort sampled during active COVID-19. Both conserved end residues are part of each CDR3. D genes are given only for firm matches. Not every row has a clone size; where given, it reads once, few, many or a size class.

CDR3aa	CDR3nt	d_gene	len	j_gene	abundance	v_gene
CASSTGTVQETQYF	TGTGCCAGCAGCACTGGGACAGTCCAAGAGACCCAGTACTTC	TRBD1	14	TRBJ2-5	NA	TRBV13
CASSGDRPTRGYTF	TGTGCCAGCAGTGGCGACAGACCTACTCGGGGCTACACCTTC	NA	14	TRBJ1-2	NA	TRBV2
CASGHQETQYF	TGTGCCAGCGGCCACCAAGAGACCCAGTACTTC	NA	11	TRBJ2-5	NA	TRBV7-2
CASSSRLAANTGELFF	TGTGCCAGCAGCTCCCGACTAGCGGCGAACACCGGGGAGCTGTTTTTT	TRBD2	16	TRBJ2-2	NA	TRBV14
CASSAPGVDTQYF	TGTGCCAGCAGCGCCCCAGGGGTGGATACGCAGTATTTT	NA	13	TRBJ2-3	NA	TRBV9
CASSQSIGSGANVLTF	TGCGCCAGCAGTCAATCGATCGGCTCTGGGGCCAACGTCCTGACTTTC	NA	16	TRBJ2-6	once	TRBV23-1
CASSYSVGGSTEAFF	TGTGCCAGCAGTTACTCGGTAGGGGGAAGCACTGAAGCTTTCTTT	NA	15	TRBJ1-1	NA	TRBV6-5
CASSQGFYGYTF	TGTGCCAGCAGCCAGGGGTTCTATGGCTACACCTTC	NA	12	TRBJ1-2	few	TRBV6-2/TRBV6-3
CASSLGGGNEQYF	TGCGCCAGCAGCTTAGGGGGCGGGAACGAGCAGTACTTC	NA	13	TRBJ2-7	NA	TRBV5-1
CASSPLAGGAYNEQFF	TGTGCCAGCAGCCCGCTAGCGGGGGGGGCCTACAATGAGCAGTTCTTC	TRBD2	16	TRBJ2-1	NA	TRBV5-6
CARSQREGSYNEQFF	TGTGCCCGAAGTCAGCGGGAGGGCTCCTACAATGAGCAGTTCTTC	TRBD2	15	TRBJ2-1	NA	TRBV19
CASSGTGEEQPQHF	TGTGCCAGCAGTGGGACAGGGGAGGAACAGCCCCAGCATTTT	TRBD1	14	TRBJ1-5	NA	TRBV6-6
CASRWLQGRGNTIYF	TGTGCCAGTAGGTGGTTACAGGGGCGAGGAAACACCATATATTTT	TRBD1	15	TRBJ1-3	NA	TRBV19
CASSRGTSTYEQYF	TGTGCCAGCAGCCGCGGGACTAGTACTTACGAGCAGTACTTC	TRBD2	14	TRBJ2-7	NA	TRBV28
CSLLVSESTKNIQYF	TGCAGCCTTCTCGTTAGCGAATCGACCAAAAACATTCAGTACTTC	NA	15	TRBJ2-4	NA	TRBV29-1
CASSLVWHDEQFF	TGTGCCAGCAGCTTAGTTTGGCACGATGAGCAGTTCTTC	NA	13	TRBJ2-1	NA	TRBV7-8